One and the same sample provided the 21 T cell receptor beta chains below, sequenced in a study of T cells after yellow fever vaccination. A single record per CDR3 protein comes from TCRdb applying MiXCR to the 5' RACE reads. The sample yields 300,000 or so distinct CDR3 sequences, roughly 8.6% seen once. The sample consisted of PBMCs, taken about 49 days after the first yellow fever vaccination. Receptor source: a young man who received the YFV17D yellow fever vaccine.

A few counts support this clonotype. The chain recombines TRBV25-1 with TRBJ2-3, with no clear D. V lost 3 bases, J lost 2 bases, and 12 bases lay in between. The length of the CDR3 is 15 residues. In germline, CDR1 is MGHDK, CDR2 SYGVNS. CDR3: CASSDYGEYTDTQYF. The CDR3 DNA reads as TGTGCCAGCAGTGATTATGGCGAATACACAGATACGCAGTATTTT.

In its sample, this clonotype was seen a few times. The chain employs TRBV5-6 and TRBJ2-6, with D possibly being TRBD2 (6 bases). V lost 6 bases, J lost 0 bases, and 25 bases lay in between. This CDR3 is built from 20 residues. Germline CDR1 and CDR2: SGHDT and YYEEEE. The CDR3 DNA sequence: TGTGCCAGCATCCTCGTTGGGTGGCGGGAATCCCCCTCTGGGGCCAACGTCCTGACTTTC. Protein: CASILVGWRESPSGANVLTF.

This clonotype showed up many times. The CDR3 nucleotides read TGTGCCAGCAGCCTCCAGACAGGACAAGAGACCCAGTACTTC. Translated: CASSLQTGQETQYF. The rearrangement uses TRBV5-5 and TRBJ2-5; TRBD1 is a possible D gene (6 bases). The CDR3 length is 14 residues. The V and J ends lost 4 bases and 2 bases respectively, with 12 bases between them. Germline CDR1 is SGHKS and CDR2 is YYEKEE (reference sequence).

The table lists this clonotype with a few counts. The CDR3 region has the DNA TGTGCCAGCAGTGAATGGGGTGGTAACACTGAAGCTTTCTTT. Its translation: CASSEWGGNTEAFF. The chain links TRBV25-1 to TRBJ1-1; D gene unclear. Germline loops: CDR1 MGHDK, CDR2 SYGVNS. Between the trimmed V and J ends, which lost 1 base and 2 bases, there was a span of 8 bases. CDR3 length: 14 amino acids.

This chain connects TRBV11-2 to TRBJ1-1, with D unclear. Trimming shortened V by 0 bases and J by 5 bases, and 4 bases separated the two germline ends. Looked up from germline, CDR1 is SGHAT and CDR2 is FQNNGV. CDR3 size: 12 residues. The CDR3 nucleotides read TGTGCCAGCAGCTTAGATCAGACTGAAGCTTTCTTT. Residues: CASSLDQTEAFF.

The rearrangement joins TRBV5-1 to TRBJ2-5; 9 bases align to TRBD2. Germline V gene data show CDR1 as SGHRS and CDR2 as YFSETQ. With 4 bases clipped from V and 6 bases from J, the junction kept 10 bases outside the gene matches. The CDR3 totals 15 residues. For the CDR3, the DNA is TGCGCCAGCAGCCCTCGAGCGGGGGGCGGTCAGACCCAGTACTTC. Protein sequence: CASSPRAGGGQTQYF.

V usage is TRBV29-1 and J usage is TRBJ2-7; the D call may be TRBD1 or TRBD2 (6 bases each). The CDR3 spans 11 residues. Germline loops: CDR1 SQVTM, CDR2 ANQGSEA. Trimming stripped 6 bases from V and 3 bases from J, with 9 bases between. In DNA form, the CDR3 reads TGCAGCGTCGCGGGACACTACGAGCAGTACTTC. It encodes CSVAGHYEQYF.

This clonotype was observed a handful of times. The V gene is TRBV6-1, the J gene TRBJ1-2, with D perhaps matching TRBD1 (6 bases). Germline V gene sequence: CDR1 MNHNS, CDR2 SASEGT. This CDR3 comprises 12 residues. V was cut by 5 bases and J by 11 bases, with 15 bases left in between. The DNA for the CDR3 is TGTGCCAGCAGTTTAGGACAGTCAAAATACACCTTC. The encoded protein is CASSLGQSKYTF.

This clonotype was seen many times. The chain employs TRBV5-1 and TRBJ1-5; the D is unclear. The CDR3 sequence is 14 residues long. In germline, CDR1 is SGHRS, CDR2 YFSETQ. Trimming left V 2 bases short and J 3 bases short, with 9 bases between. In DNA form, the CDR3 reads TGCGCCAGCAGCTTAGGTTTGAACAATCAGCCCCAGCATTTT. It codes for CASSLGLNNQPQHF.

The rearrangement uses TRBV7-9 and TRBJ1-6, with D uncertain. V lost 8 bases, J lost 8 bases, and 13 bases lay in between. CDR3 length: 13 amino acids. CDR1 is SEHNR, CDR2 FQNEAQ, per germline (reference sequence). DNA of the CDR3: TGTGCCAGCGCCTCGAACCGGGATTCACCCCTCCACTTT. It encodes CASASNRDSPLHF.

V and J are TRBV28 and TRBJ2-1; D unresolved. In germline, CDR1 is MDHEN, CDR2 SYDVKM. The CDR3 covers 15 residues. V lost 1 base and J lost 1, with 8 bases in between. Here the CDR3 reads CASSLLSESYNEQFF. In nucleotides, the CDR3 is TGTGCCAGCAGTTTATTGTCAGAATCCTACAATGAGCAGTTCTTC.

This clonotype was recorded a few times. The chain is built from TRBV20-1 and TRBJ1-2, with D perhaps TRBD1 (5 bases). The CDR3 runs 10 residues. Germline CDR1 DFQATT, CDR2 SNEGSKA (reference sequence). V was cut by 6 bases and J by 8 bases, with 10 bases left in between. For the CDR3, the DNA is TGCAGTGCCAGGGCTGACGGCTACACCTTC. Translated: CSARADGYTF.

This chain uses TRBV12-3 or TRBV12-4 with TRBJ2-1, with 10 positions matching TRBD1. There are 14 residues in the CDR3. V shed 5 bases and J 7 bases; nucleotides not matched to a gene: 5. The DNA for the CDR3 is TGTGCCAGCAGTCGGACAGGGGGTGGTAATGAGCAGTTCTTC. Translating it yields CASSRTGGGNEQFF.

The chain couples TRBV5-4 to TRBJ1-2, with 8 bases lining up with TRBD1. The CDR3 runs to 15 residues. Germline CDR1 SGHNT, CDR2 YYREEE (reference sequence). V shed 0 bases, J shed 4 bases, and the junction held 5 bases outside the gene matches. The CDR3 is CASSLVFRGPYGYTF. The DNA for the CDR3 is TGTGCCAGCAGCTTGGTTTTCAGGGGGCCCTATGGCTACACCTTC.

This clonotype was seen only a few times. The rearrangement links TRBV25-1 to TRBJ2-3; D is undetermined. Trimming shortened V by 2 bases and J by 4 bases, and 13 bases separated the two germline ends. Germline V lookup: CDR1 MGHDK, CDR2 SYGVNS. The CDR3 is made up of 15 amino acids. CDR3 nucleotide sequence: TGTGCCAGCAGTGAAGGAAAGGGAATGGCAGATACGCAGTATTTT. This translates into CASSEGKGMADTQYF. Drawing the rest from reference TRBV25-1 and TRBJ2-3, the complete variable domain is EADIYQTPRYLVIGTGKKITLECSQTMGHDKMYWYQQDPGMELHLIHYSYGVNSTEKGDLSSESTVSRIRTEHFPLTLESARPSHTSQYLCASSEGKGMADTQYFGPGTRLTVL.

The rearrangement uses TRBV4-1 and TRBJ2-1; 9 nucleotides match TRBD1. Germline V CDR1 and CDR2: MGHRA, YSYEKL. V gave up 2 bases and J gave up 8 bases; unmatched junction bases: 7. This CDR3 has 15 amino acids. CDR3 coding DNA: TGCGCCAGCAGCCAACCGGGACAGGGATCCCATGAGCAGTTCTTC. It yields the protein CASSQPGQGSHEQFF.

The V gene is TRBV19, the J gene TRBJ2-1; 9 bases align to TRBD1. J lost 0 bases, V lost 9 bases, and 6 bases had no gene match. The germline CDR1 and CDR2 sequences are LNHDA and SQIVND (reference sequence). CDR3 length: 15 amino acids. CDR3 nucleotide sequence: TGTGCCAGCGACAGGGGGACGAGCTCCTACAATGAGCAGTTCTTC. Translated, it gives CASDRGTSSYNEQFF.

This chain uses TRBV4-1 with TRBJ1-4; D is possibly TRBD1 (5 bases). Germline V gene lookup returns CDR1 MGHRA and CDR2 YSYEKL. Deletions cut 4 bases from V and 7 bases from J, with 16 bases between. The length of the CDR3 is 15 residues. CDR3 amino acids: CASSLPWDVGEKLFF. CDR3 sequence (DNA): TGCGCCAGCAGCCTCCCGTGGGACGTGGGTGAAAAACTGTTTTTT.

The chain carries TRBV7-6 and TRBJ2-1; D could derive from TRBD1 or TRBD2 (5 bases each). Between the trimmed V and J ends, which lost 1 base and 9 bases, there was a span of 16 bases. CDR3 length: 15 residues. Germline V gene data show CDR1 as SGHVS and CDR2 as FNYEAQ. The CDR3 sequence is CASSLVGPIDGEQFF. In nucleotides, the CDR3 is TGTGCCAGCAGCTTAGTGGGACCGATAGACGGTGAGCAGTTCTTC.

The chain links TRBV28 to TRBJ2-5, with D tentatively TRBD2 (6 bases). V was clipped by 5 bases and J by 3 bases, with 10 bases between them. CDR1 is MDHEN and CDR2 is SYDVKM in the germline V gene. The CDR3 consists of 13 residues. This CDR3 reads CASSTPSEETQYF. CDR3 coding DNA: TGTGCCAGCAGTACCCCTAGCGAAGAGACCCAGTACTTC.

In its sample, this clonotype was seen a few times. The chain links TRBV7-2 to TRBJ1-2; D remains ambiguous. V lost 5 bases and J lost 8, with 21 bases in between. The CDR3 length is 15 residues. Looked up from germline, CDR1 is SGHTA and CDR2 is FQGNSA. The CDR3 is CASSPDSEGRKGYTF. The CDR3 DNA reads as TGTGCCAGCAGCCCCGATTCTGAGGGTCGAAAGGGCTACACCTTC.